This TCR beta chain was captured in a study of T cell repertoires in cytomegalovirus infection. As for the study in general: Evidence of both CMV infection and a matching HLA type came from public TCR beta signatures. Points from the study as a whole: HLA-C-restricted CMV-specific TCR beta clonotypes were dominant in the ex vivo response. Cumulative frequency (of public TCR beta family members) identified carriers of CMV plus the relevant HLA.

The CDR3 is 14 amino acids. V lost 5 bases to trimming and J lost 3 bases; unmatched junction nucleotides: 6. The germline gives CDR1 SGHVS, CDR2 FQNEAQ. MiXCR, applied by TCRdb to the reads, yields one record per CDR3 protein. The repertoire holds approximately 750,000 distinct CDR3 sequences, with under 40% as singletons. There are many counts of this clonotype. Its antigen is currently unknown. The sequencing input was PBMCs. This clonotype originated in a human donor in good health (CMV status not recorded). Some clones in this sample may be carry-over from other donors' samples. The rearrangement uses TRBV7-8 and TRBJ2-7, with 8 nucleotides matching TRBD2. CDR3 DNA: TGTGCCAGCAGCCCCCGGACTAGCAACTACGAGCAGTACTTC. Protein sequence: CASSPRTSNYEQYF.